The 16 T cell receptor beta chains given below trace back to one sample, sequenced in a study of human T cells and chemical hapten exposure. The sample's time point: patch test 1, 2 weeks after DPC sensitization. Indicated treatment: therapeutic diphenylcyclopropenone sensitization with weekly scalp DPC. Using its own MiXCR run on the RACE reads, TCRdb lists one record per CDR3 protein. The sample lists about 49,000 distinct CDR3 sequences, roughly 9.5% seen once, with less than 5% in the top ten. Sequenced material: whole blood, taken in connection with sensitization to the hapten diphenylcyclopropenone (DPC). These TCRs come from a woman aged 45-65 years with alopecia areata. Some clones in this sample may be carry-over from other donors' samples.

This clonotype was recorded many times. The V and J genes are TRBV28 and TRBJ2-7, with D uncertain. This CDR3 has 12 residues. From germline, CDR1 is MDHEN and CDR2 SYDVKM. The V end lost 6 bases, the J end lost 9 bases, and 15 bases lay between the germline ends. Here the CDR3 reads CASSQQLPRQYF. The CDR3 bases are TGTGCCAGCAGCCAACAGCTGCCCCGGCAGTACTTC.

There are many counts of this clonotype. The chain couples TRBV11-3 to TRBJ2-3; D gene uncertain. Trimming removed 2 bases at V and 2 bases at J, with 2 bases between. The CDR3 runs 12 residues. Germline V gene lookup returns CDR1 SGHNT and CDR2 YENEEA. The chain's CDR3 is CASSLHTDTQYF. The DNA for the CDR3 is TGTGCCAGCAGCTTACACACAGATACGCAGTATTTT.

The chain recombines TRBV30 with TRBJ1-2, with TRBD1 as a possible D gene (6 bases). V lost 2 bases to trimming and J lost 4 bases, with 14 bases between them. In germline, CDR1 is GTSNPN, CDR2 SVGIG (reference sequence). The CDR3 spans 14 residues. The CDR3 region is CAWSLTRGGYGYTF. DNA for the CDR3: TGTGCCTGGAGTCTCACCAGGGGTGGCTATGGCTACACCTTC.

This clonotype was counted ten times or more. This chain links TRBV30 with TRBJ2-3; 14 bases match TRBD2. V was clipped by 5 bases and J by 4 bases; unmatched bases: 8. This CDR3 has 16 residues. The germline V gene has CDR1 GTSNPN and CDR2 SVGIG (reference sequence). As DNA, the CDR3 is TGTGCCTGGGGGAGGGGACTAGCGGGAGATGCAGATACGCAGTATTTT. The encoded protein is CAWGRGLAGDADTQYF.

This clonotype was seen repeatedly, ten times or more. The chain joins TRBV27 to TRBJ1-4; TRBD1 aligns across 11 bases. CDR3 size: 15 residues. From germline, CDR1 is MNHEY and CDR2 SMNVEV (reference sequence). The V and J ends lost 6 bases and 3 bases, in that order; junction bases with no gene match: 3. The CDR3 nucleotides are TGTGCCAGCAGGGACAGGGGGCCATCTAATGAAAAACTGTTTTTT. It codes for CASRDRGPSNEKLFF.

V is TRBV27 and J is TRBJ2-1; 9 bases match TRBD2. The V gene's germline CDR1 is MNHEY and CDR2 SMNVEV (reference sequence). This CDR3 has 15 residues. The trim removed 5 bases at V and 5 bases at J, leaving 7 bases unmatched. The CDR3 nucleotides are TGTGCCAGCAGTCACCCGGGACTAGCTCACAATGAGCAGTTCTTC. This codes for CASSHPGLAHNEQFF.

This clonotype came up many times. Written as DNA, the CDR3 is TGTGCCAGCAGCTCCAGACTAGCGGGACGCAATGAGCAGTTCTTC. Residues: CASSSRLAGRNEQFF. The V call is TRBV5-4, the J call TRBJ2-1; TRBD2 matches 11 bases. Germline assignment: CDR1 SGHNT and CDR2 YYREEE (reference sequence). J was trimmed by 6 bases and V by 3 bases; bases with no gene match: 5. The CDR3 spans 15 residues. Full variable domain (remainder filled in from reference TRBV5-4 and TRBJ2-1): ETGVTQSPTHLIKTRGQQVTLRCSSQSGHNTVSWYQQALGQGPQFIFQYYREEENGRGNFPPRFSGLQFPNYSSELNVNALELDDSALYLCASSSRLAGRNEQFFGPGTRLTVL.

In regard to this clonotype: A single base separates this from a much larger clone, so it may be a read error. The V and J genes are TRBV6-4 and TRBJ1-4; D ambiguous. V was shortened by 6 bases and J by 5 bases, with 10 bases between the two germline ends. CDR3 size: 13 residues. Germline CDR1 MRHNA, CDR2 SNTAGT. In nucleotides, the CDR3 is TGTGCCAGCAGAGAAGAGCTCAATGAAAAACTGTTTTTT. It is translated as CASREELNEKLFF.

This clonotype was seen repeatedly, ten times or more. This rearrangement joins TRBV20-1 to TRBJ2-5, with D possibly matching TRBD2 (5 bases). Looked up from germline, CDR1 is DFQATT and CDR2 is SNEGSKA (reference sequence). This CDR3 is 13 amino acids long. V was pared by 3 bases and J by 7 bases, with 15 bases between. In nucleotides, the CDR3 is TGCAGTGCTAGTTTGAGAGGGATGGGGACCCAGTACTTC. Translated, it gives CSASLRGMGTQYF.

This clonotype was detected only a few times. CDR3: CASSLQYLAKNIQYF. In nucleotides, the CDR3 is TGTGCCAGCAGCCTTCAATACCTAGCCAAAAACATTCAGTACTTC. The chain has TRBV11-2 and TRBJ2-4; D ambiguous. The V and J ends lost 5 bases and 0 bases respectively, with 11 bases between them. The CDR3 spans 15 residues. Per the germline V gene, CDR1 is SGHAT and CDR2 is FQNNGV. The complete variable domain, with remaining parts taken from reference TRBV11-2 and TRBJ2-4, reads EAGVAQSPRYKIIEKRQSVAFWCNPISGHATLYWYQQILGQGPKLLIQFQNNGVVDDSQLPKDRFSAERLKGVDSTLKIQPAKLEDSAVYLCASSLQYLAKNIQYFGAGTRLSVL.

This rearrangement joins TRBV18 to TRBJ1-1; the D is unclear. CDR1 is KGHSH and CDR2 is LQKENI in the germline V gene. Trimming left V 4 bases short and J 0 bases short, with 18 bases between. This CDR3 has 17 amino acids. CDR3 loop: CASSLLVGTNMNTEAFF. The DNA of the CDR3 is TGTGCCAGCTCACTACTCGTAGGAACAAATATGAACACTGAAGCTTTCTTT.

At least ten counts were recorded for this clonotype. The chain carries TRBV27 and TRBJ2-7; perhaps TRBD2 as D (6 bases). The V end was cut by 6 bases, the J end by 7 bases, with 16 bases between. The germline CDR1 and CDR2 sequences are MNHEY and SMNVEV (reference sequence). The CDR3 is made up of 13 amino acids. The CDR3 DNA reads TGTGCCAGCAGCCGGGGACGGGGGTTGGAGCAGTACTTC. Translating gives CASSRGRGLEQYF.

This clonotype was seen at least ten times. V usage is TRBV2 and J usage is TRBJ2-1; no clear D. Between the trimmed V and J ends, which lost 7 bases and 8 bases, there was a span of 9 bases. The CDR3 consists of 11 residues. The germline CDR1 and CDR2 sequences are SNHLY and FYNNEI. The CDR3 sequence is CASTQWDEQFF. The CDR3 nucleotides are TGTGCCAGCACCCAGTGGGATGAGCAGTTCTTC.

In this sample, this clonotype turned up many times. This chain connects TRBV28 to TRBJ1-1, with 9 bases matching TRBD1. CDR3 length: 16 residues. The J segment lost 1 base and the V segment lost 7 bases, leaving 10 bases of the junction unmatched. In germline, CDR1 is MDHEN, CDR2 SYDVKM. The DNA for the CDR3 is TGTGCCAGCAATTCACCTCCGGGACAGGGGAACACTGAAGCTTTCTTT. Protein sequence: CASNSPPGQGNTEAFF.

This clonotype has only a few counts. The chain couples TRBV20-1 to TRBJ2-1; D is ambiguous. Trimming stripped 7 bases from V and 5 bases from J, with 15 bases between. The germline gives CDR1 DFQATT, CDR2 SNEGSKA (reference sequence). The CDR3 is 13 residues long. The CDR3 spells CSEASRWDNEQFF. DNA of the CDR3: TGCAGTGAGGCCTCCCGATGGGACAATGAGCAGTTCTTC.

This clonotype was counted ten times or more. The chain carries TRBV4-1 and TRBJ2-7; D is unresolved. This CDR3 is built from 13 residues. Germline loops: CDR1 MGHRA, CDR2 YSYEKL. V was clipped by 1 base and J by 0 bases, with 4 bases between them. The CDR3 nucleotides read TGCGCCAGCAGCCAAGGTTTCTCCTACGAGCAGTACTTC. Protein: CASSQGFSYEQYF.